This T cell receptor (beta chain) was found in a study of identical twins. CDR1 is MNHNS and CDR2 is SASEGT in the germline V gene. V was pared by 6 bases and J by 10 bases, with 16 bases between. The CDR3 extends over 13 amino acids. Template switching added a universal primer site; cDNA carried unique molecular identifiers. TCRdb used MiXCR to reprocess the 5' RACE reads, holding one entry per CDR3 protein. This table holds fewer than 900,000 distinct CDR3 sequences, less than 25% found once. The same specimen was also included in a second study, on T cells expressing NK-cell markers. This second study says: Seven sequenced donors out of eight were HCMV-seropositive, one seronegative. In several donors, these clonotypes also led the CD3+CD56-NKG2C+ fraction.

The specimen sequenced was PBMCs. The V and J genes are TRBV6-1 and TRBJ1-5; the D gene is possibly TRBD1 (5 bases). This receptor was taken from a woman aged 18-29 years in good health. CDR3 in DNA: TGTGCCAGCAGCCGCGCTGGGGCCTACCCCCAGCATTTT. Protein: CASSRAGAYPQHF.